This TCR beta chain was retrieved from a study of T cell responses to AZD1222 COVID-19 vaccine. Study-level results: Spike-specific TCR repertoires showed rising breadth and depth after two AZD1222 doses.

Assay: immunoSEQ multiplex PCR; the TCRdb copy retains only in-frame clones and omits some. The sample carries 150,000 to 200,000 clones, over 80% recorded once. Points on this clone: Its specificity is not known.

Trimming shortened V by 0 bases and J by 3 bases, and 9 bases separated the two germline ends. Looked up from germline, CDR1 is SQVTM and CDR2 is ANQGSEA. The CDR3 sequence is 13 residues long. The genes are TRBV29-1 and TRBJ2-7; D gene unclear. This TCR was recovered from an adult in good health. Source: peripheral blood, taken on day 0 of MenACWY control vaccination. CDR3 region: CSVEDLQHYEQYF. The CDR3 coding sequence is TGCAGCGTTGAAGATCTTCAGCACTACGAGCAGTACTTC.